These 11 T cell receptor beta chains were sequenced from one sample in a study of OX40 agonist ivuxolimab in advanced cancers. Profiling relied on immunoSEQ multiplex PCR, and the TCRdb table lists in-frame clones only, not all of them. The table includes 84,000 or so clones, 94% detected once. The sample consisted of CD4+ or CD8+ T cells sorted from blood, taken in a trial of the OX40 agonist ivuxolimab. These receptors all come from an adult with an advanced solid tumor such as melanoma, head and neck, liver or kidney cancer.

The rearrangement joins TRBV5-6 to TRBJ2-5; 8 bases agree with TRBD2. TRBJ2-7 explains the end of the DNA better; the J call may be wrong. Looked up from germline, CDR1 is SGHDT and CDR2 is YYEEEE. The length of the CDR3 is 15 residues. CDR3 region: CASSSFWREVYEQYF. CDR3 nucleotides: TGTGCCAGCAGCTCGTTCTGGCGGGAGGTATACGAGCAGTACTTC.

This clone was seen a handful of times. The chain is built from TRBV4-3 and TRBJ2-7; D might be TRBD1 (6 bases). The CDR3 length is 16 residues. V dropped 5 bases and J dropped 2 bases, with 19 bases sitting between them. Germline lookup yields CDR1 LGHNA and CDR2 YSLEER. This CDR3 is CASSVGARGTTYEQYF. CDR3 DNA: TGCGCCAGCAGCGTCGGGGCCAGGGGTACAACCTACGAGCAGTACTTC.

The chain recombines TRBV9 with TRBJ2-1; no clear D gene. Trimming cost V 0 bases and J 6 bases, with 7 bases left between them. In germline, CDR1 is SGDLS, CDR2 YYNGEE. There are 13 residues in the CDR3. Written as DNA, the CDR3 is TGTGCCAGCAGCGTAGTTCCTACCAATGAGCAGTTCTTC. Amino acids: CASSVVPTNEQFF.

V and J are TRBV9 and TRBJ2-7, with a possible D match to TRBD1 (6 bases). This CDR3 is built from 14 residues. Germline values: CDR1 SGDLS, CDR2 YYNGEE. Trimming removed 3 bases from V and 1 base from J, with 11 bases in between. In nucleotides, the CDR3 is TGTGCCAGCAGCGCCACTGACAGGTCCTACGAGCAGTACTTC. Its translation: CASSATDRSYEQYF. The whole variable domain, remainder taken from reference TRBV9 and TRBJ2-7, is DSGVTQTPKHLITATGQRVTLRCSPRSGDLSVYWYQQSLDQGLQFLIQYYNGEERAKGNILERFSAQQFPDLHSELNLSSLELGDSALYFCASSATDRSYEQYFGPGTRLTVT.

This clone has only one observation. This specimen includes other DNA sequences encoding the same CDR3. The rearrangement links TRBV7-9 to TRBJ1-2, with 8 bases identical to TRBD1. The CDR3 loop spans 14 amino acids. The ends lost 0 bases at V and 4 bases at J; junction bases unmatched: 1. CDR1 is SEHNR and CDR2 is FQNEAQ in the germline V gene (reference sequence). The CDR3 sequence: CASSLATGGYGYTF. In nucleotides, the CDR3 is TGTGCCAGCAGCTTAGCTACAGGGGGCTATGGCTACACCTTC.

The chain uses TRBV29-1 and TRBJ2-5; 9 bases are shared with TRBD2. CDR1 and CDR2 from the germline V gene are SQVTM and ANQGSEA. V was pared by 4 bases and J by 7 bases, with 10 bases of the junction left unmatched. The CDR3 has 14 residues. The DNA of the CDR3 is TGCAGCGTTGCGGGACTAGCCCCACAGGGGACCCAGTACTTC. Protein: CSVAGLAPQGTQYF.

CDR3 residues: CASSQEASSNEQFF. DNA of the CDR3: TGTGCCAGCAGCCAAGAGGCTAGTTCCAATGAGCAGTTCTTC. This chain uses TRBV4-2 with TRBJ2-1, with D unresolved. The CDR3 runs 14 residues. Looked up from germline, CDR1 is LGHNA and CDR2 is YNFKEQ. The V gene lost 0 bases and the J gene lost 6 bases, with 9 bases spanning the gap.

The V gene is TRBV6-6, the J gene TRBJ1-5; D call uncertain. Per the germline V gene, CDR1 is MNHNY and CDR2 is SVGAGI (reference sequence). Trimming took off 2 bases at V and 1 base at J, with 6 bases between the two ends. The CDR3 length is 14 residues. DNA of the CDR3: TGTGCCAGCAGTTACGGCGAGAGCAATCAGCCCCAGCATTTT. Protein sequence: CASSYGESNQPQHF.

The gene calls are TRBV5-6 and TRBJ1-1; 7 bases align to TRBD1. Per the germline V gene, CDR1 is SGHDT and CDR2 is YYEEEE. There are 12 residues in the CDR3. With V trimmed by 3 bases and J by 7 bases, 3 bases remained unmatched. CDR3 in DNA: TGTGCCAGCAGCTGGGGGGACAGTGAAGCTTTCTTT. Translating it yields CASSWGDSEAFF.

The V and J genes are TRBV7-9 and TRBJ2-7; tentative D call: TRBD2 (6 bases). V was pared by 3 bases and J by 2 bases, with 26 bases between. Germline assignment: CDR1 SEHNR and CDR2 FQNEAQ (reference sequence). The CDR3 covers 19 residues. CDR3 nucleotide sequence: TGTGCCAGCAGCTTGGGTTCTGGCGGGACCACCCCCAGGCCCTACGAGCAGTACTTC. This encodes CASSLGSGGTTPRPYEQYF.

The chain recombines TRBV7-9 with TRBJ2-7, with 8 bases fitting TRBD1. CDR3 length: 16 residues. Looked up from germline, CDR1 is SEHNR and CDR2 is FQNEAQ (reference sequence). J was trimmed by 2 bases and V by 5 bases; bases with no gene match: 11. CDR3 in DNA: TGTGCCAGCAGCCCCCGGACCGGGACAGGTGCCTACGAGCAGTACTTC. This gives the protein CASSPRTGTGAYEQYF.